The 18 T cell receptor beta chains in this list originate from one sample, sequenced in a study of identical twins. TCRdb ran MiXCR on the 5' RACE reads and lists one entry per CDR3 protein. The table shows under 350,000 distinct CDR3 sequences, with around 9.7% occurring only once. This sample also belongs to another study, concerning yellow fever vaccine responses in identical twins.

Sequenced input: CD8+ T cells sorted from blood. These receptors were taken from a young woman in good health.

At least ten counts were recorded for this clonotype. The CDR3 protein is CASSAPLGSSTDTQYF. The CDR3 DNA reads as TGTGCCAGCAGTGCCCCTTTGGGGTCTAGCACAGATACGCAGTATTTT. The chain couples TRBV2 to TRBJ2-3; no definite D call. Germline assignment: CDR1 SNHLY and CDR2 FYNNEI. Trimming removed 4 bases at V and 0 bases at J, with 14 bases between. The CDR3 is 16 residues long.

This clonotype was found many times. The V and J genes are TRBV7-9 and TRBJ2-7; D remains unclear. Germline V gene data show CDR1 as SEHNR and CDR2 as FQNEAQ (reference sequence). The CDR3 consists of 12 residues. V was trimmed by 5 bases and J by 4 bases, leaving 9 bases between them. The CDR3 DNA sequence: TGTGCCAGCAGCCCGCCCGATTACGAGCAGTACTTC. Amino acid sequence: CASSPPDYEQYF.

The CDR3 loop reads CASRTGHTGELFF. The CDR3, as DNA: TGTGCCAGCAGGACAGGGCATACCGGGGAGCTGTTTTTT. The chain combines TRBV6-1 with TRBJ2-2, with TRBD1 identical over 7 bases. Germline CDR1 and CDR2: MNHNS and SASEGT. Trimming cost V 6 bases and J 5 bases; bases outside gene matches: 3. The CDR3 spans 13 residues.

In its sample, this clonotype was seen a few times. The V call is TRBV29-1, the J call TRBJ2-7, with 7 bases lining up with TRBD1. Losses at the gene ends were 5 bases for V and 2 bases for J; bases not matched to a gene: 15. The CDR3 covers 16 residues. Germline V CDR1 and CDR2: SQVTM, ANQGSEA. The CDR3 loop reads CSVRDGSGTDPYEQYF. CDR3 DNA sequence: TGCAGCGTTCGGGACGGGTCAGGGACAGATCCCTACGAGCAGTACTTC.

This clonotype was seen many times. The chain has TRBV4-3 and TRBJ2-3, with D hard to call. The V gene lost 4 bases and the J gene lost 3 bases, with 17 bases spanning the gap. The CDR3 is 16 residues long. Germline V gene lookup returns CDR1 LGHNA and CDR2 YSLEER. The CDR3: CASSPSWGGATDTQYF. The CDR3 nucleotides read TGCGCCAGCAGCCCGAGCTGGGGTGGTGCGACAGATACGCAGTATTTT.

There are a few counts of this clonotype. The chain carries TRBV3-1 and TRBJ2-7; either TRBD1 or TRBD2 may fit D (5 bases each). Trimming took 6 bases from V and 3 from J, leaving 15 bases between them. The CDR3 sequence is 14 residues long. The V gene's germline CDR1 is LGHDT and CDR2 YNNKEL (reference sequence). The CDR3 spells CASRRRDGNYEQYF. As DNA, the CDR3 is TGTGCCAGCAGGAGAAGGGACGGGAACTACGAGCAGTACTTC.

The gene calls are TRBV5-6 and TRBJ2-5, with D possibly matching TRBD2 (5 bases). The CDR3 spans 14 residues. Germline CDR1 SGHDT, CDR2 YYEEEE. Deletions cut 0 bases from V and 4 bases from J, with 10 bases between. CDR3 bases: TGTGCCAGCAGCTTGGATCGGGGAACAGAGACCCAGTACTTC. This sequence encodes CASSLDRGTETQYF.

This rearrangement joins TRBV11-2 to TRBJ2-7; D might be TRBD1 or TRBD2, each matching 5 bases. Trimming stripped 5 bases from V and 1 base from J, with 18 bases between. CDR3 length equals 16 residues. Germline CDR1 and CDR2: SGHAT and FQNNGV. The CDR3 protein is CASSPAGAGASYEQYF. The DNA of the CDR3 is TGTGCCAGCAGCCCCGCCGGGGCAGGCGCGTCCTACGAGCAGTACTTC.

This clonotype was seen many times. The rearrangement links TRBV12-3 or TRBV12-4 to TRBJ2-7; 8 positions match TRBD2. J lost 3 bases, V lost 4 bases, and 5 bases had no gene match. This CDR3 region has 14 residues. The CDR3 DNA sequence: TGTGCCAGCAGTTCGGGACTAGTGGGCTACGAGCAGTACTTC. Translated: CASSSGLVGYEQYF.

The rearrangement links TRBV2 to TRBJ1-5; no definite D call. The V and J ends lost 1 base and 4 bases respectively, with 14 bases between them. The germline V gene has CDR1 SNHLY and CDR2 FYNNEI. The CDR3 consists of 16 residues. The CDR3 is CASSEEGRELNQPQHF. The CDR3 region has the DNA TGTGCCAGCAGTGAAGAAGGCCGGGAACTGAATCAGCCCCAGCATTTT.

This clonotype showed up many times. This chain joins TRBV7-8 and TRBJ2-2, with D possibly TRBD1 on 6 matching bases. V gave up 11 bases and J gave up 7 bases, with 11 bases separating them. Germline CDR1 SGHVS, CDR2 FQNEAQ. The CDR3 runs 11 residues. CDR3 region: CALEDSGELFF. The CDR3 coding sequence is TGTGCCCTCGAGGACAGCGGGGAGCTGTTTTTT.

The CDR3 region has the DNA TGCAGTGCTATCCTCCAGGTTCGGCAGGGGGCCTACAATGAGCAGTTCTTC. This translates into CSAILQVRQGAYNEQFF. The chain combines TRBV20-1 with TRBJ2-1, with 7 bases lining up with TRBD1. Germline trimming cut 4 bases from V and 2 bases from J; bases unmatched to any gene: 14. The CDR3 extends over 17 amino acids. Germline CDR1 and CDR2: DFQATT and SNEGSKA (reference sequence).

In this sample, this clonotype turned up many times. This chain links TRBV15 with TRBJ2-1; D ambiguous. Germline V lookup: CDR1 LNHNV, CDR2 YYDKDF (reference sequence). Trimming removed 0 bases at V and 7 bases at J, with 7 bases between. The length of the CDR3 is 13 residues. The CDR3 reads CATSRDMGNEQFF. The CDR3 nucleotides are TGTGCCACCAGCAGAGATATGGGGAATGAGCAGTTCTTC.

There are a few counts of this clonotype. The junction departs from germline at one end; a sequencing error may be responsible. This chain connects TRBV18 to TRBJ2-1, with 9 bases lining up with TRBD2. Germline CDR1 and CDR2: KGHSH and LQKENI. The CDR3 is 19 amino acids. The CDR3 region is CASAPPRTEGLARDNEQFF. Written as DNA, the CDR3 is TGTGCCAGCGCACCGCCGCGGACGGAGGGACTAGCTCGGGACAATGAGCAGTTCTTC.

V and J are TRBV21-1 and TRBJ1-5. TRBV21-1 is reported as a pseudogene. The CDR3 totals 15 residues. The CDR3 reads CASSKVQASNQPQHF. CDR3 DNA: TGTGCCAGCAGCAAAGTGCAAGCGAGCAATCAGCCCCAGCATTTT.

This clonotype was counted only a few times. The chain recombines TRBV7-9 with TRBJ2-3; TRBD1 aligns across 9 bases. Germline-derived CDR1 and CDR2 are SEHNR and FQNEAQ (reference sequence). The CDR3 runs 16 residues. Trimming at V came to 6 bases and at J to 2 bases, leaving 9 bases not matched to a gene. The CDR3 DNA sequence: TGTGCCAGCAGGGTTAACAGGGGGCTCGACACAGATACGCAGTATTTT. Its translation: CASRVNRGLDTDTQYF.

The gene calls are TRBV7-9 and TRBJ2-7; possibly TRBD1 for D (6 bases). This CDR3 spans 14 amino acids. CDR1 and CDR2 (germline): SEHNR, FQNEAQ (reference sequence). V was cut by 4 bases and J by 4 bases, with 14 bases left in between. CDR3 loop: CASSSLPDRYEQYF. The CDR3, as DNA: TGTGCCAGCAGCTCCCTCCCCGACAGGTACGAGCAGTACTTC.

This clonotype was recorded many times. DNA of the CDR3: TGCGCCAGCAGCTTGGAGACGGACTCCTACGAGCAGTACTTC. It is translated as CASSLETDSYEQYF. The chain has TRBV5-1 and TRBJ2-7, with unresolved D. The CDR3 covers 14 residues. The germline V and J ends were trimmed by 0 bases and 0 bases, with 7 bases remaining between them. Germline lookup yields CDR1 SGHRS and CDR2 YFSETQ.